This TCR beta chain was retrieved from a study of shared clonotypes between healthy human individuals. Measured with immunoSEQ multiplex PCR; TCRdb has only the in-frame clones, and not every one. The table includes about 2.5 million clones, 85% to 95% detected once. The sample consisted of naive CD4+ T cells from PBMCs. As for subset: CD45RA+ positively selected. The sequence was collected from a man aged 18 to 35 in good health. Some clones in this sample may be carry-over from other donors' samples.

CDR3 nucleotides: TGCAGTGCTTCCCGGCCAGAGACCCAGTACTTC. Its translation: CSASRPETQYF. The chain uses TRBV20-1 and TRBJ2-5; no reliable D call. V was cut by 5 bases and J by 4 bases, with 8 bases left in between. Germline V CDR1 and CDR2: DFQATT, SNEGSKA (reference sequence). The CDR3 is made up of 11 amino acids.